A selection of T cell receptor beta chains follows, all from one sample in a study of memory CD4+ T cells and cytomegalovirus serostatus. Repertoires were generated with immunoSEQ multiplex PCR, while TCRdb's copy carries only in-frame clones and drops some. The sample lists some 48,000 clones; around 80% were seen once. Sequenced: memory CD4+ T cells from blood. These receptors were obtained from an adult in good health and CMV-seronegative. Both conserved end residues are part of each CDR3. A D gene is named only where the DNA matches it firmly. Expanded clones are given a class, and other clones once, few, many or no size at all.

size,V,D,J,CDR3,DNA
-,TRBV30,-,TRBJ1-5,CAWSGGVLSNQPQHF,TGTGCCTGGAGTGGCGGGGTGTTGAGCAATCAGCCCCAGCATTTT
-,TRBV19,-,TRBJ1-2,CASSSGYGYTF,TGTGCCAGTAGCTCGGGATATGGCTACACCTTC
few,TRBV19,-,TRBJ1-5,CASSIEGSGQPQHF,TGTGCCAGTAGTATAGAAGGGTCAGGCCAGCCCCAGCATTTT
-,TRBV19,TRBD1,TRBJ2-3,CASSGQARSDTQYF,TGTGCCAGTAGTGGACAGGCCAGGTCAGATACGCAGTATTTT
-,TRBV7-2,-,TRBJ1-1,CASSPGTGINAEAFF,TGTGCCAGCAGCCCCGGAACAGGGATTAATGCTGAAGCTTTCTTT
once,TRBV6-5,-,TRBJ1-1,CASSYSVWSDTEAFF,TGTGCCAGCAGTTACTCGGTATGGAGCGACACTGAAGCTTTCTTT
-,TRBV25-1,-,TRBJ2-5,CASSDQGRETQYF,TGTGCCAGCAGTGACCAGGGCCGAGAGACCCAGTACTTC
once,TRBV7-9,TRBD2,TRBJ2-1,CASSLMGSGGDEQFF,TGTGCCAGCAGCTTAATGGGTAGCGGGGGCGATGAGCAGTTCTTC
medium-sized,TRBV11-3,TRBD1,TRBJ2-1,CASSLDRLQGSYNEQFF,TGTGCCAGCAGCTTAGATCGACTACAGGGGTCCTACAATGAGCAGTTCTTC
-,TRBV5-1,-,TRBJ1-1,CASSFGTLNTEAFF,TGCGCCAGCAGCTTCGGGACACTGAACACTGAAGCTTTCTTT
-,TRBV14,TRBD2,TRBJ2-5,CASSPGLAGVETQYF,TGTGCCAGCAGCCCAGGACTAGCGGGAGTAGAGACCCAGTACTTC
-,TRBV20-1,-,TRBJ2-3,CSAWTDTQYF,TGCAGTGCTTGGACAGATACGCAGTATTTT
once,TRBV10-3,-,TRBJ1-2,CAISERAGLDGYTF,TGTGCCATCAGTGAAAGAGCAGGGTTGGACGGCTACACCTTC
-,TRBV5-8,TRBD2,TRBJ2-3,CASSLPLAGGTDTQYF,TGTGCCAGCAGCTTGCCCCTAGCGGGGGGCACAGATACGCAGTATTTT
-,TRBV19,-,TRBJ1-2,CASSIDLDRGKGYTF,TGTGCCAGTAGTATAGATCTGGATCGGGGGAAGGGCTACACCTTC
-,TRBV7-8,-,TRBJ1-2,CASSYPDPGLYGYTF,TGTGCCAGCAGCTATCCGGACCCAGGCCTCTATGGCTACACCTTC
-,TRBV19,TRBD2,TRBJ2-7,CASSSGGLASGEQYF,TGTGCCAGTAGTAGCGGCGGACTAGCGTCGGGCGAGCAGTACTTC
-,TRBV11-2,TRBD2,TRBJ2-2,CASSPGGGVNTGELFF,TGTGCCAGCAGCCCCGGGGGAGGGGTAAACACCGGGGAGCTGTTTTTT
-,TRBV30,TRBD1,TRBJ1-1,CAWTLDRVNTEAFF,TGTGCCTGGACCCTAGACAGGGTAAACACTGAAGCTTTCTTT
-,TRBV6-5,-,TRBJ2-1,CASSAPGTKWNEQFF,TGTGCCAGCAGCGCACCGGGAACTAAATGGAATGAGCAGTTCTTC
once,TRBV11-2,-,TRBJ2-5,CASSLVRGKGTQYF,TGTGCCAGCAGCTTAGTCCGGGGGAAGGGGACCCAGTACTTC
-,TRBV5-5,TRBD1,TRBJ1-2,CASSGDSSYGYTF,TGTGCCAGCAGCGGGGACAGTAGCTATGGCTACACCTTC
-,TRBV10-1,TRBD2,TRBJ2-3,CASSDSAGAVDTQYF,TGCGCCAGCAGTGATAGTGCGGGAGCGGTAGATACGCAGTATTTT
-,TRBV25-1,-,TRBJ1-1,CASRPRGMRHLNTEAFF,TGTGCCAGCAGACCCCGGGGTATGAGACACCTGAACACTGAAGCTTTCTTT
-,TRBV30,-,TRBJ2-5,CAWSRQGQETQYF,TGTGCCTGGAGTCGTCAAGGCCAAGAGACCCAGTACTTC
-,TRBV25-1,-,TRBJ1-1,CASSPQAPNTEAFF,TGTGCCAGCAGTCCTCAGGCCCCGAACACTGAAGCTTTCTTT
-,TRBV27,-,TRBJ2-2,CASSLGGTNTGELFF,TGTGCCAGCAGTTTAGGCGGGACGAACACCGGGGAGCTGTTTTTT
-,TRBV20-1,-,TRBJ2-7,CSASVLDEQYF,TGCAGTGCTAGTGTCCTAGACGAGCAGTACTTC
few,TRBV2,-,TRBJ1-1,CASSASGGNTEAFF,TGTGCCAGCAGTGCGTCAGGCGGCAACACTGAAGCTTTCTTT
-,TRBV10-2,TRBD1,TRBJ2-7,CASSRDRDQYEQYF,TGCGCCAGCAGCCGGGACAGGGACCAATACGAGCAGTACTTC
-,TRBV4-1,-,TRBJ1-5,CASSQDIGGGDQPQHF,TGCGCCAGCAGCCAAGATATCGGGGGCGGTGATCAGCCCCAGCATTTT
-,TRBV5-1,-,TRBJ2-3,CASSLERGLDTQYF,TGCGCCAGCAGCTTGGAGAGGGGCCTAGATACGCAGTATTTT
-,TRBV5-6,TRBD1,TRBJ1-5,CASSRQGWQPQHF,TGTGCCAGCAGCAGACAGGGTTGGCAGCCCCAGCATTTT
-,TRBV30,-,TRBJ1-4,CAWSGGGNEKLFF,TGTGCCTGGAGCGGGGGTGGGAATGAAAAACTGTTTTTT
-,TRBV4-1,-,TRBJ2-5,CASSPSGTQETQYF,TGCGCCAGCAGCCCATCCGGGACCCAAGAGACCCAGTACTTC